The 17 T cell receptor beta chains listed next were all sequenced from one sample in a study of patients and donors after allogeneic stem cell transplantation. TCRdb reprocessed the RT-PCR reads with MiXCR, giving one entry per CDR3 protein. The top ten clones hold roughly 6.4% of a sample with about a million distinct CDR3 sequences, roughly 18% of them seen once. The sample taken for sequencing was blood, either unsorted or a sorted T cell fraction (not recorded which). These receptors were taken from a human donor who was either an allogeneic HSCT recipient or a stem cell or donor lymphocyte infusion donor (not recorded which). It is not recorded whose cells these are; they may come from a transplant donor.

This clonotype was observed a few times. The V call is TRBV20-1, the J call TRBJ1-4; no clear D gene. The CDR3 is 13 amino acids. Germline V gives CDR1 DFQATT, CDR2 SNEGSKA (reference sequence). The V end lost 6 bases, the J end lost 14 bases, and 22 bases lay between the germline ends. CDR3 bases: TGCAGTGCCCCGGGCCATCCCCGAAGTGGGCTGTTTTTT. Its protein product is CSAPGHPRSGLFF.

This chain connects TRBV4-1 to TRBJ2-3; D gene ambiguous. The CDR3 spans 14 residues. The germline gives CDR1 MGHRA, CDR2 YSYEKL. The V gene lost 11 bases and the J gene lost 0 bases, with 15 bases spanning the gap. The chain's CDR3 is CAAKDPTSTDTQYF. The CDR3 nucleotides read TGCGCCGCAAAAGATCCGACTAGCACAGATACGCAGTATTTT.

The CDR3 DNA sequence: TGTGCCAGCAGCTTGCGTTCCACGAGTAATGAAAAACTGTTTTTT. It codes for CASSLRSTSNEKLFF. V gene TRBV5-6 combines with J gene TRBJ1-4; D gene uncertain. CDR1 is SGHDT and CDR2 is YYEEEE in the germline V gene. The V and J ends lost 1 base and 4 bases respectively, with 11 bases between them. The CDR3 covers 15 residues.

The chain links TRBV24-1 to TRBJ1-5; D is ambiguous. CDR1 is KGHDR and CDR2 is SFDVKD in the germline V gene. This CDR3 is 15 amino acids long. Trimming pared 2 bases from V and 7 bases from J, leaving 14 bases between. The CDR3 nucleotides read TGTGCCACCAGTGATTGGCGGGCCAGTGGGCAGCCCCAGCATTTT. Amino acids: CATSDWRASGQPQHF.

The chain links TRBV10-3 to TRBJ2-3, with 10 bases that match TRBD1. CDR3 length: 14 amino acids. With V trimmed by 6 bases and J by 3 bases, 3 bases remained unmatched. The germline CDR1 and CDR2 sequences are ENHRY and SYGVKD. CDR3 amino acids: CAISPGQGTDTQYF. The CDR3 nucleotides are TGTGCCATCAGCCCGGGACAGGGGACAGATACGCAGTATTTT.

This clonotype was counted at least ten times. The chain uses TRBV28 and TRBJ2-1, with D possibly matching TRBD2 (5 bases). This CDR3 has 17 residues. The germline gives CDR1 MDHEN, CDR2 SYDVKM. Trimming took off 7 bases at V and 0 bases at J, with 19 bases between the two ends. In nucleotides, the CDR3 is TGTGCCAGCACCCCACGGGGAGCTCAGAGCTCCTACAATGAGCAGTTCTTC. Encoded protein: CASTPRGAQSSYNEQFF.

This clonotype has a handful of counts. The chain joins TRBV24-1 to TRBJ2-7; D is possibly TRBD1 (6 bases). This CDR3 contains 15 residues. V dropped 2 bases and J dropped 2 bases, with 12 bases sitting between them. Germline V gene data show CDR1 as KGHDR and CDR2 as SFDVKD. The CDR3 DNA reads TGTGCCACCAGTGATTCCGGGACAACAACCTACGAGCAGTACTTC. Translating it yields CATSDSGTTTYEQYF.

This clonotype was counted between two and nine times. The rearrangement uses TRBV12-3 or TRBV12-4 and TRBJ1-2, with 7 bases matching TRBD1. V lost 6 bases and J lost 1; bases outside the gene matches: 5. This CDR3 spans 14 amino acids. The CDR3 sequence: CASSRDSYNYGYTF. CDR3 nucleotide sequence: TGTGCCAGCAGCAGGGACAGTTATAACTATGGCTACACCTTC.

This clonotype occurred a few times. The V gene is TRBV5-1, the J gene TRBJ2-1, with a weak D call TRBD1 (5 bases). CDR3 length: 13 amino acids. Germline assignment: CDR1 SGHRS and CDR2 YFSETQ. The ends were cut back, 4 bases at V and 5 bases at J, with 10 bases in the middle. The CDR3 bases are TGCGCCAGCAGCCAAACAGGTGACAATGAGCAGTTCTTC. It encodes CASSQTGDNEQFF. Full variable domain (remainder filled in from reference TRBV5-1 and TRBJ2-1): KAGVTQTPRYLIKTRGQQVTLSCSPISGHRSVSWYQQTPGQGLQFLFEYFSETQRNKGNFPGRFSGRQFSNSRSEMNVSTLELGDSALYLCASSQTGDNEQFFGPGTRLTVL.

This clonotype has a handful of counts. V gene TRBV6-1 combines with J gene TRBJ2-3; D is ambiguous. The CDR3 consists of 14 residues. The V end lost 7 bases, the J end lost 0 bases, and 11 bases lay between the germline ends. Germline loops: CDR1 MNHNS, CDR2 SASEGT. CDR3 sequence reads: CASKPDASTDTQYF. Written as DNA, the CDR3 is TGTGCCAGCAAACCAGATGCTAGCACAGATACGCAGTATTTT.

This clonotype came up a few times. The chain combines TRBV9 with TRBJ2-5; D remains unclear. Germline CDR1 is SGDLS and CDR2 is YYNGEE. Trimming took off 0 bases at V and 2 bases at J, with 11 bases between the two ends. This CDR3 is 15 amino acids long. CDR3 DNA: TGTGCCAGCAGCGTAGCTTCCGGGCGGCAAGAGACCCAGTACTTC. This sequence encodes CASSVASGRQETQYF.

The rearrangement joins TRBV5-1 to TRBJ2-7; possibly TRBD1 or TRBD2 for D (5 bases each). The length of the CDR3 is 15 residues. Germline V gene lookup returns CDR1 SGHRS and CDR2 YFSETQ. V dropped 0 bases and J dropped 4 bases, with 14 bases sitting between them. The CDR3 nucleotides read TGCGCCAGCAGCTTGGATGGGACGTCGGGGTACGAGCAGTACTTC. Translating gives CASSLDGTSGYEQYF. Based on the CDR3 plus reference TRBV5-1 and TRBJ2-7, the full variable domain is KAGVTQTPRYLIKTRGQQVTLSCSPISGHRSVSWYQQTPGQGLQFLFEYFSETQRNKGNFPGRFSGRQFSNSRSEMNVSTLELGDSALYLCASSLDGTSGYEQYFGPGTRLTVT.

This clonotype was recorded many times. This chain joins TRBV12-3 or TRBV12-4 and TRBJ1-1; TRBD1 aligns across 7 bases. J lost 4 bases, V lost 6 bases, and 5 bases had no gene match. The CDR3 is made up of 13 amino acids. CDR3: CASRRQGGTEAFF. For the CDR3, the DNA is TGTGCCAGCAGGCGACAGGGCGGCACTGAAGCTTTCTTT.

The chain recombines TRBV20-1 with TRBJ2-7, with 15 bases fitting TRBD2. The junction had 8 bases not matched to a gene; V was cut back by 6 bases and J by 2 bases. Germline V lookup: CDR1 DFQATT, CDR2 SNEGSKA (reference sequence). The CDR3 spans 16 residues. The CDR3 DNA is TGCAGTGCGTCGGGACTAGCGGGAGGAGCAACCTACGAGCAGTACTTC. This gives the protein CSASGLAGGATYEQYF.

In this sample, this clonotype turned up a few times. The chain couples TRBV12-3 or TRBV12-4 to TRBJ1-2, with 9 nucleotides matching TRBD1. The ends lost 6 bases at V and 4 bases at J; junction bases unmatched: 6. The CDR3 is made up of 14 amino acids. This chain's CDR3 is CASRRGQGAYGYTF. Written as DNA, the CDR3 is TGTGCCAGCAGGAGGGGACAGGGTGCCTATGGCTACACCTTC.

The rearrangement links TRBV6-5 to TRBJ1-1; D remains ambiguous. The CDR3 consists of 14 residues. V lost 2 bases and J 3 bases, leaving 10 bases between the germline ends. The germline CDR1 and CDR2 sequences are MNHEY and SVGAGI. The DNA for the CDR3 is TGTGCCAGCAGTTACAGGGTATATGACACTGAAGCTTTCTTT. It is translated as CASSYRVYDTEAFF.

This clonotype was seen only a few times. The genes are TRBV11-2 and TRBJ1-3; D possibly corresponds to TRBD1 (6 bases). V was shortened by 3 bases and J by 2 bases, with 17 bases between the two germline ends. The CDR3 spans 17 residues. CDR1 is SGHAT, CDR2 FQNNGV, per germline. CDR3 residues: CASSFVRGRGPGNTIYF. CDR3 coding DNA: TGTGCCAGCAGCTTCGTCCGGGGCCGGGGGCCTGGAAACACCATATATTTT.